The 29 T cell receptor beta chains below were found in one sample sequenced in a study of T cells after yellow fever vaccination (dated by TCRdb to the late 2010s). The treatment or condition label of this sample denotes: live attenuated yellow fever vaccine strain. Libraries were constructed by 5' RACE. Sequencer: Illumina HiSeq 2500. Through fastp at Q25 and MiXCR, TCRdb rebuilt clones from the public reads, retaining in-frame beta chains. Each entry merges the rows of one CDR3 protein and shows their most common DNA and genes. The sample profile shows just under 600,000 distinct CDR3 sequences; approximately 12% of them were found once. The top ten constitute over 13% of the sample. The sample consisted of PBMCs, taken on the day of the yellow fever booster vaccination. The receptors here all came from a man aged 25 to 40 who received the YFV17D yellow fever vaccine.

The CDR3 sequence: CASSYNPGELFF. The CDR3 DNA reads as TGTGCCAGCAGTTACAATCCCGGGGAGCTGTTTTTT. The V and J genes are TRBV6-5 and TRBJ2-2, with unresolved D. Germline V lookup: CDR1 MNHEY, CDR2 SVGAGI. V lost 2 bases and J lost 6, with 4 bases in between. This CDR3 has 12 amino acids.

The J gene is TRBJ1-5, the V gene TRBV7-2, with 9 bases matching TRBD1. V was clipped by 6 bases and J by 6 bases; unmatched bases: 6. The CDR3 contains 14 residues. Germline CDR1 reads SGHTA; CDR2 reads FQGNSA. CDR3 DNA: TGTGCCAGCAGGGGGGGGACAGGGCCTCAGCCCCAGCATTTT. Protein sequence: CASRGGTGPQPQHF.

Concerning this clonotype: Mismatch with germline at one junction end may stem from a read error. The rearrangement joins TRBV7-6 to TRBJ2-5; D possibly corresponds to TRBD2 (6 bases). From germline, CDR1 is SGHVS and CDR2 FNYEAQ. This CDR3 has 15 residues. In DNA form, the CDR3 reads TGTGCCAGCAGCTTATTCACGGGAGTAGCAGAGGCCCAGTACTTC. Its translation: CASSLFTGVAEAQYF.

This clonotype was found many times. The V call is TRBV3-1, the J call TRBJ1-1; D unresolved. Germline assignment: CDR1 LGHDT and CDR2 YNNKEL (reference sequence). The CDR3 covers 13 residues. The V end lost 1 base, the J end lost 6 bases, and 9 bases lay between the germline ends. CDR3 DNA sequence: TGTGCCAGCAGCCAAGTGGAGGGTGCTGAAGCTTTCTTT. It translates to CASSQVEGAEAFF.

This clonotype showed up just a few times. The rearrangement joins TRBV7-9 to TRBJ2-3, with 7 bases aligning to TRBD1. V shed 4 bases, J shed 0 bases, and the junction held 4 bases outside the gene matches. The length of the CDR3 is 15 residues. CDR1 is SEHNR and CDR2 is FQNEAQ in the germline V gene (reference sequence). CDR3 in amino acids: CASSSGQESTDTQYF. CDR3 in DNA: TGTGCCAGCAGCTCCGGACAGGAGAGCACAGATACGCAGTATTTT.

V gene TRBV24-1 combines with J gene TRBJ2-1; either TRBD1 or TRBD2 may fit D (5 bases each). The CDR3 runs to 15 residues. Trimming removed 2 bases from V and 2 bases from J, with 9 bases in between. Germline V gene data show CDR1 as KGHDR and CDR2 as SFDVKD. The CDR3 is CATSDSREPYNEQFF. CDR3 coding DNA: TGTGCCACCAGTGATTCCAGGGAGCCCTACAATGAGCAGTTCTTC.

V usage is TRBV5-6 and J usage is TRBJ2-7, with 8 nucleotides matching TRBD2. The CDR3 sequence is 16 residues long. J lost 5 bases, V lost 1 base, and 11 bases had no gene match. Germline V CDR1 and CDR2: SGHDT, YYEEEE. In DNA form, the CDR3 reads TGTGCCAGCAGCTTGTTATTGGCGGGAGGATCCCACGAGCAGTACTTC. Residues: CASSLLLAGGSHEQYF.

This clonotype occurred a few times. DNA of the CDR3: TGCAGTGCTAGAGCGAGGCGACTAGCGAGCTACGAGCAGTACTTC. This encodes CSARARRLASYEQYF. This chain joins TRBV20-1 and TRBJ2-7; TRBD2 agrees at 8 bases. CDR3 length equals 15 residues. The V and J ends lost 1 base and 3 bases, in that order; junction bases with no gene match: 8. The germline CDR1 and CDR2 sequences are DFQATT and SNEGSKA (reference sequence).

Notes on this clonotype: One end of the junction does not line up with germline, which may come from a read error. V and J are TRBV7-7 and TRBJ2-5; D is unclear. The germline V gene encodes CDR1 SSHAT and CDR2 FNYEAQ (reference sequence). CDR3 length equals 15 residues. The CDR3 protein is CASSFTASFQETQYF. The CDR3 nucleotides read TGTGCTAGCAGCTTCACGGCCTCCTTCCAAGAGACCCAGTACTTC.

This clonotype has a handful of counts. CDR3 sequence: CSARGAGAPDEQFF. In DNA form, the CDR3 reads TGCAGTGCTAGAGGTGCGGGAGCACCCGATGAGCAGTTCTTC. The gene calls are TRBV20-1 and TRBJ2-1; TRBD2 aligns across 7 bases. Germline lookup yields CDR1 DFQATT and CDR2 SNEGSKA (reference sequence). The CDR3 extends over 14 amino acids. V trimming: 1 base; J trimming: 8 bases; junction bases outside the gene matches: 8.

The chain employs TRBV29-1 and TRBJ2-2, with 8 nucleotides matching TRBD1. CDR3 length: 13 amino acids. J lost 7 bases, V lost 6 bases, and 7 bases had no gene match. Germline CDR1 reads SQVTM; CDR2 reads ANQGSEA. For the CDR3, the DNA is TGCAGCGTGGAGGGACAGGCGGGCGGGGAGCTGTTTTTT. Translated, it gives CSVEGQAGGELFF.

The CDR3 spells CASSWTSGRRNNEQFF. Written as DNA, the CDR3 is TGTGCCAGCAGCTGGACTAGCGGGAGGAGGAACAATGAGCAGTTCTTC. The chain couples TRBV5-4 to TRBJ2-1, with 14 bases matching TRBD2. This CDR3 has 16 amino acids. V lost 3 bases, J lost 5 bases, and 4 bases stayed unmatched. The germline gives CDR1 SGHNT, CDR2 YYREEE (reference sequence).

The V and J genes are TRBV11-2 and TRBJ2-5; perhaps D is TRBD1 or TRBD2 (7 bases each). This CDR3 contains 17 residues. Trimming removed 3 bases at V and 7 bases at J, with 24 bases between. Germline V gene data show CDR1 as SGHAT and CDR2 as FQNNGV. DNA for the CDR3: TGTGCCAGCAGCTTCGATGGGGGGGGGACAGCCCGGGGGACCCAGTACTTC. Protein sequence: CASSFDGGGTARGTQYF. The full variable domain, completed using reference TRBV11-2 and TRBJ2-5, is EAGVAQSPRYKIIEKRQSVAFWCNPISGHATLYWYQQILGQGPKLLIQFQNNGVVDDSQLPKDRFSAERLKGVDSTLKIQPAKLEDSAVYLCASSFDGGGTARGTQYFGPGTRLLVL.

This chain links TRBV20-1 with TRBJ1-4; TRBD1 might be the D (5 bases). From germline, CDR1 is DFQATT and CDR2 SNEGSKA (reference sequence). This CDR3 region has 15 residues. Trimming left V 0 bases short and J 7 bases short, with 15 bases between. CDR3 sequence: CSARDQEGGGEKLFF. The CDR3 DNA reads as TGCAGTGCTAGAGATCAAGAGGGTGGGGGTGAAAAACTGTTTTTT.

The chain carries TRBV11-2 and TRBJ2-5, with D tentatively TRBD1 or TRBD2 (6 bases each). V lost 7 bases and J 5 bases, leaving 17 bases between the germline ends. The CDR3 contains 14 residues. CDR1 SGHAT and CDR2 FQNNGV come from the germline V gene. CDR3 DNA: TGTGCCAGCACCAATTGGGGGGACAAGGAGACCCAGTACTTC. It yields the protein CASTNWGDKETQYF.

There are a few counts of this clonotype. The CDR3 sequence: CASSPSTGEVLYEQYF. For the CDR3, the DNA is TGTGCCAGCAGTCCCTCTACGGGGGAGGTCCTCTACGAGCAGTACTTC. This chain links TRBV6-1 with TRBJ2-7; tentative D call: TRBD2 (6 bases). This CDR3 has 16 residues. Germline lookup yields CDR1 MNHNS and CDR2 SASEGT. The V gene lost 5 bases and the J gene lost 3 bases, with 20 bases spanning the gap.

V usage is TRBV7-9 and J usage is TRBJ2-1, with 8 positions matching TRBD2. Trimming at V came to 6 bases and at J to 4 bases, leaving 11 bases not matched to a gene. CDR1 SEHNR and CDR2 FQNEAQ come from the germline V gene (reference sequence). The CDR3 sequence is 16 residues long. CDR3 DNA: TGTGCCAGCAGTCCGCTTCTAGCGGGCTATTACAATGAGCAGTTCTTC. It specifies CASSPLLAGYYNEQFF.

This clonotype was recorded a few times. The chain recombines TRBV20-1 with TRBJ2-5; D may be TRBD1 or TRBD2 (5 bases each). Germline assignment: CDR1 DFQATT and CDR2 SNEGSKA (reference sequence). Deletions cut 4 bases from V and 5 bases from J, with 14 bases between. The CDR3 spans 13 residues. The DNA for the CDR3 is TGCAGTGCTATATACGGGGCCGTGGAGACCCAGTACTTC. It is translated as CSAIYGAVETQYF.

This clonotype was detected many times. V and J are TRBV5-1 and TRBJ2-4, with a weak D call TRBD1 (5 bases). Trimming pared 0 bases from V and 0 bases from J, leaving 10 bases between. Germline CDR1 reads SGHRS; CDR2 reads YFSETQ. The CDR3 has 16 amino acids. CDR3 in amino acids: CASSLETALAKNIQYF. CDR3 sequence (DNA): TGCGCCAGCAGCTTGGAGACAGCACTAGCCAAAAACATTCAGTACTTC. Combining the CDR3 with reference TRBV5-1 and TRBJ2-4 gives the whole variable domain KAGVTQTPRYLIKTRGQQVTLSCSPISGHRSVSWYQQTPGQGLQFLFEYFSETQRNKGNFPGRFSGRQFSNSRSEMNVSTLELGDSALYLCASSLETALAKNIQYFGAGTRLSVL.

The V gene is TRBV6-2 or TRBV6-3, the J gene TRBJ2-1, with TRBD1 identical over 7 bases. V trimming: 7 bases; J trimming: 10 bases; junction bases outside the gene matches: 22. CDR1 is MNHEY, CDR2 SVGEGT, per germline. The CDR3 runs to 17 residues. This chain's CDR3 is CASTRQGGGLALQEQFF. The CDR3 nucleotides are TGTGCCAGCACACGACAGGGTGGGGGCCTAGCTCTTCAGGAGCAGTTCTTC.

The rearrangement joins TRBV20-1 to TRBJ1-2; D call uncertain. V shed 2 bases and J shed 3 bases, with 7 bases lying between them. From germline, CDR1 is DFQATT and CDR2 SNEGSKA (reference sequence). The CDR3 covers 12 residues. Here the CDR3 DNA reads TGCAGTGCTAGATCTATCGACTATGGCTACACCTTC. As protein: CSARSIDYGYTF.

This clonotype was found a few times. This chain links TRBV7-2 with TRBJ2-7, with TRBD2 identical over 10 bases. The CDR3 has 15 amino acids. V gave up 3 bases and J gave up 1 base; unmatched junction bases: 3. Germline CDR1 reads SGHTA; CDR2 reads FQGNSA. The CDR3 reads CASSLTTSGSYEQYF. The CDR3 DNA reads TGTGCCAGCAGCTTGACGACTAGCGGGTCCTACGAGCAGTACTTC.

This clonotype was counted only a few times. This rearrangement joins TRBV29-1 to TRBJ2-7; maybe TRBD1 (6 bases). V shed 7 bases and J shed 6 bases, with 16 bases lying between them. The CDR3 length is 12 residues. CDR1 and CDR2 from the germline V gene are SQVTM and ANQGSEA. CDR3 amino acids: CSAGGTGTEQYF. CDR3 DNA sequence: TGCAGCGCCGGCGGAACAGGGACCGAGCAGTACTTC.

The chain is built from TRBV19 and TRBJ2-7, with 7 nucleotides matching TRBD2. CDR3 length equals 15 residues. V was clipped by 3 bases and J by 3 bases; unmatched bases: 8. The V gene's germline CDR1 is LNHDA and CDR2 SQIVND (reference sequence). The CDR3 DNA follows: TGTGCCAGTAGTATTAGGGCGGGCGGGAGCTACGAGCAGTACTTC. Amino acid sequence: CASSIRAGGSYEQYF.

This clonotype was counted a few times. CDR3 residues: CASSLVADYGYTF. In DNA, the CDR3 is TGTGCCAGCAGCTTAGTGGCAGACTATGGCTACACCTTC. The V and J genes are TRBV7-2 and TRBJ1-2, with D hard to call. V gave up 1 base and J gave up 3 bases, with 6 bases separating them. Germline V gene sequence: CDR1 SGHTA, CDR2 FQGNSA. The CDR3 length is 13 residues.

The chain couples TRBV29-1 to TRBJ2-5; D gene uncertain. V was trimmed by 7 bases and J by 5 bases, leaving 11 bases between them. CDR3 size: 11 residues. Germline loops: CDR1 SQVTM, CDR2 ANQGSEA. CDR3 amino acids: CSAFTGETQYF. In DNA form, the CDR3 reads TGCAGCGCCTTCACCGGGGAGACCCAGTACTTC.

This clonotype occurred a few times. The V and J genes are TRBV9 and TRBJ2-3; D not certain. Trimming left V 0 bases short and J 6 bases short, with 8 bases between. Per the germline V gene, CDR1 is SGDLS and CDR2 is YYNGEE. This CDR3 is built from 13 residues. CDR3 sequence (DNA): TGTGCCAGCAGCGTAGCCGGGCGGGATACGCAGTATTTT. Protein product: CASSVAGRDTQYF.

The chain's CDR3 is CASSLVASGSSGELFF. The CDR3 nucleotides read TGTGCCAGCAGCTTAGTGGCTAGCGGGAGCAGCGGGGAGCTGTTTTTT. This sequence joins TRBV7-2 and TRBJ2-2; 10 positions match TRBD2. This CDR3 has 16 residues. From germline, CDR1 is SGHTA and CDR2 FQGNSA. V gave up 1 base and J gave up 7 bases; unmatched junction bases: 6.

This clonotype has more than one count but fewer than ten. The rearrangement links TRBV18 to TRBJ1-2; 7 nucleotides match TRBD1. Looked up from germline, CDR1 is KGHSH and CDR2 is LQKENI. The CDR3 covers 14 residues. Losses at the gene ends were 6 bases for V and 4 bases for J; bases not matched to a gene: 8. The CDR3 reads CASSPRGDSYGYTF. The CDR3 nucleotides are TGTGCCAGCTCCCCGAGGGGGGACAGCTATGGCTACACCTTC.